One sample yielded the 32 T cell receptor beta chains listed below, sequenced in a study of blood T cells in healthy people across ages. Next came a second PCR, run for roughly 6 to 11 cycles, which used a sample-barcoded 5' primer along with a J-beta primer mix. A single record per CDR3 protein comes from TCRdb applying MiXCR to the 5' RACE reads. Of about 1,500,000 distinct CDR3 sequences listed, 28% are singletons. Sequenced input: blood. These receptors were collected from a woman aged 25 to 39 in good health.

The V and J genes are TRBV2 and TRBJ2-5; a weak D match, TRBD2 (5 bases). Germline-derived CDR1 and CDR2 are SNHLY and FYNNEI. The CDR3 is made up of 14 amino acids. V lost 6 bases and J 5 bases, leaving 16 bases between the germline ends. This CDR3 is CASRAGVSRETQYF. The DNA for the CDR3 is TGTGCCAGCAGGGCCGGGGTTTCACGGGAGACCCAGTACTTC.

This clonotype came up many times. The J gene is TRBJ2-7, the V gene TRBV18; the D call may be TRBD1 or TRBD2 (5 bases each). This CDR3 contains 14 residues. V lost 8 bases to trimming and J lost 2 bases, with 16 bases between them. Germline V gene sequence: CDR1 KGHSH, CDR2 LQKENI. This CDR3 is CASSPRDGPYEQYF. The CDR3 DNA is TGTGCCAGCAGCCCCCGGGACGGACCCTACGAGCAGTACTTC.

The chain carries TRBV7-9 and TRBJ1-2, with 7 bases identical to TRBD1. The trim removed 2 bases at V and 2 bases at J, leaving 5 bases unmatched. Germline CDR1 SEHNR, CDR2 FQNEAQ (reference sequence). CDR3 length: 15 residues. CDR3 loop: CASSLTQDRNYGYTF. CDR3 coding DNA: TGTGCCAGCAGCTTAACCCAGGACAGGAACTATGGCTACACCTTC.

On this clonotype: It may be a read error: a sequence one base away is much more abundant. The chain is built from TRBV20-1 and TRBJ2-7; D uncertain. Trimming removed 5 bases from V and 5 bases from J, with 22 bases in between. From germline, CDR1 is DFQATT and CDR2 SNEGSKA (reference sequence). The CDR3 loop spans 15 amino acids. The CDR3 spells CSALKARPPLDEQYF. The CDR3, as DNA: TGCAGTGCTCTTAAGGCTCGGCCCCCTTTGGACGAGCAGTACTTC.

The J gene is TRBJ2-4, the V gene TRBV5-1, with a weak D call TRBD2 (6 bases). The J call may be incorrect, as the DNA end agrees better with TRBJ2-7. This CDR3 spans 17 amino acids. CDR1 and CDR2 (germline): SGHRS, YFSETQ. The CDR3: CASSLWPASARTYEQYF. CDR3 in DNA: TGCGCCAGCAGCTTGTGGCCTGCTAGCGCCAGAACCTACGAGCAGTACTTC.

The rearrangement links TRBV6-6 to TRBJ2-1; 7 bases fit TRBD2. Per germline, CDR1 MNHNY and CDR2 SVGAGI (reference sequence). This CDR3 region has 14 residues. With 5 bases clipped from V and 5 bases from J, the junction kept 6 bases outside the gene matches. CDR3 in amino acids: CASSRREGNNEQFF. CDR3 nucleotides: TGTGCCAGCAGTCGCAGGGAGGGAAACAATGAGCAGTTCTTC.

This clonotype was observed at least ten times. CDR3 sequence reads: CATSRDPSETQYF. The CDR3 DNA is TGTGCCACCAGCAGAGATCCGAGCGAGACCCAGTACTTC. J is TRBJ2-5 and V is TRBV15; no clear D. V lost 0 bases and J lost 5, with 7 bases in between. CDR1 and CDR2 (germline): LNHNV, YYDKDF (reference sequence). This CDR3 is built from 13 residues.

J is TRBJ2-5 and V is TRBV3-1; D ambiguous. Trimming took off 5 bases at V and 5 bases at J, with 15 bases between the two ends. Germline lookup yields CDR1 LGHDT and CDR2 YNNKEL (reference sequence). There are 14 residues in the CDR3. The CDR3 bases are TGTGCCAGCAGCTTACTCCTGTCGTCGGAGACCCAGTACTTC. Translating it yields CASSLLLSSETQYF.

The table lists this clonotype with a few counts. This sequence joins TRBV12-3 or TRBV12-4 and TRBJ2-1; 11 bases map to TRBD2. The CDR3 has 14 residues. V shed 6 bases and J 5 bases; nucleotides not matched to a gene: 3. The CDR3 loop reads CASRVSGGDNEQFF. As DNA, the CDR3 is TGTGCCAGCAGGGTTAGCGGGGGGGACAATGAGCAGTTCTTC.

The DNA of the CDR3 is TGTGCCAGCAGTCCACCGCTAGCGGGAGGGGCAGAGACCCAGTACTTC. Its translation: CASSPPLAGGAETQYF. The genes are TRBV12-3 or TRBV12-4 and TRBJ2-5; 12 nucleotides match TRBD2. V lost 5 bases and J lost 4; bases outside the gene matches: 8. The CDR3 totals 16 residues.

In this sample, this clonotype turned up a few times. The rearrangement uses TRBV5-8 and TRBJ2-7, with TRBD2 as a possible D gene (5 bases). V lost 4 bases and J 4 bases, leaving 18 bases between the germline ends. Germline assignment: CDR1 SGHTS and CDR2 YDEGEE. CDR3 size: 15 residues. CDR3 sequence reads: CASSRIATFGYEQYF. Written as DNA, the CDR3 is TGTGCCAGCAGCCGAATAGCGACCTTCGGGTACGAGCAGTACTTC. Filled out from reference TRBV5-8 and TRBJ2-7, the complete variable domain reads EAGVTQSPTHLIKTRGQQATLRCSPISGHTSVYWYQQALGLGLQFLLWYDEGEERNRGNFPPRFSGRQFPNYSSELNVNALELEDSALYLCASSRIATFGYEQYFGPGTRLTVT.

The chain's CDR3 is CSARPGTGKGYTF. The CDR3 DNA follows: TGCAGTGCTCGACCGGGGACAGGGAAGGGCTACACCTTC. V gene TRBV20-1 combines with J gene TRBJ1-2, with 9 bases lining up with TRBD1. Germline values: CDR1 DFQATT, CDR2 SNEGSKA (reference sequence). The CDR3 covers 13 residues. Trimming took 5 bases from V and 8 from J; bases not matched to a gene: 9.

J is TRBJ2-1 and V is TRBV11-1, with 8 positions matching TRBD2. CDR1 and CDR2 (germline): SGHAT, FQDESV (reference sequence). The CDR3 extends over 15 amino acids. Trimming at V came to 4 bases and at J to 10 bases, leaving 12 bases not matched to a gene. This CDR3 is CASSSAWRGVWEQFF. CDR3 in DNA: TGTGCCAGCAGCTCGGCTTGGCGGGGGGTGTGGGAGCAGTTCTTC. Looking up the rest from reference TRBV11-1 and TRBJ2-1 gives the full variable domain: EAEVAQSPRYKITEKSQAVAFWCDPISGHATLYWYRQILGQGPELLVQFQDESVVDDSQLPKDRFSAERLKGVDSTLKIQPAELGDSAMYLCASSSAWRGVWEQFFGPGTRLTVL.

This clonotype was observed at least ten times. This chain links TRBV18 with TRBJ1-4, with unresolved D. V lost 4 bases, J lost 0 bases, and 12 bases lay in between. The CDR3 length is 16 residues. Germline lookup yields CDR1 KGHSH and CDR2 LQKENI. DNA of the CDR3: TGTGCCAGCTCACGGGCAGTCCCTGCAACTAATGAAAAACTGTTTTTT. Translation: CASSRAVPATNEKLFF.

V usage is TRBV5-1 and J usage is TRBJ2-1, with D tentatively TRBD2 (6 bases). The CDR3 spans 15 residues. The V end lost 4 bases, the J end lost 0 bases, and 11 bases lay between the germline ends. Per germline, CDR1 SGHRS and CDR2 YFSETQ. The CDR3 loop is CASSRQAGSYNEQFF. In DNA, the CDR3 is TGCGCCAGCAGCCGACAAGCGGGCTCCTACAATGAGCAGTTCTTC.

The rearrangement joins TRBV28 to TRBJ1-4; D is perhaps TRBD1 (6 bases). Trimming shortened V by 11 bases and J by 7 bases, and 17 bases separated the two germline ends. The CDR3 is 13 residues long. The V gene's germline CDR1 is MDHEN and CDR2 SYDVKM. The CDR3 DNA is TGTGCCTGCCAGACAGGTCAGACTGAAAAACTGTTTTTT. It is translated as CACQTGQTEKLFF. The full variable domain, rest sourced from reference TRBV28 and TRBJ1-4, is DVKVTQSSRYLVKRTGEKVFLECVQDMDHENMFWYRQDPGLGLRLIYFSYDVKMKEKGDIPEGYSVSREKKERFSLILESASTNQTSMYLCACQTGQTEKLFFGSGTQLSVL.

Many counts were recorded for this clonotype. The rearrangement links TRBV9 to TRBJ1-2, with D hard to call. CDR3 size: 15 residues. V was pared by 0 bases and J by 5 bases, with 14 bases between. Germline V gives CDR1 SGDLS, CDR2 YYNGEE. CDR3 amino acids: CASSVEVGTRYGYTF. In nucleotides, the CDR3 is TGTGCCAGCAGCGTAGAGGTAGGCACCAGATATGGCTACACCTTC.

This clonotype was observed at least ten times. V is TRBV29-1 and J is TRBJ2-7; a weak D match, TRBD1 (6 bases). Germline CDR1 SQVTM, CDR2 ANQGSEA. Trimming removed 3 bases from V and 1 base from J, with 13 bases in between. This CDR3 has 14 amino acids. CDR3 sequence: CSVEIAGASYEQYF. CDR3 bases: TGCAGCGTTGAGATTGCAGGGGCATCCTACGAGCAGTACTTC.

The chain couples TRBV20-1 to TRBJ1-5; 8 bases are shared with TRBD1. V shed 2 bases and J 3 bases; nucleotides not matched to a gene: 15. The CDR3 totals 18 residues. Germline-derived CDR1 and CDR2 are DFQATT and SNEGSKA (reference sequence). CDR3 amino acids: CSARQWGGDRSHNQPQHF. The CDR3 DNA sequence: TGCAGTGCTAGACAATGGGGGGGGGACAGGTCTCACAATCAGCCCCAGCATTTT.

V usage is TRBV6-5 and J usage is TRBJ1-3; TRBD1 matches at 8 bases. With V trimmed by 8 bases and J by 6 bases, 3 bases remained unmatched. From germline, CDR1 is MNHEY and CDR2 SVGAGI. The CDR3 sequence is 12 residues long. CDR3 nucleotide sequence: TGTGCCAGCCAACAGGGGGAAAACACCATATATTTT. This translates into CASQQGENTIYF.

The rearrangement links TRBV9 to TRBJ1-4, with 10 bases aligning to TRBD1. Trimming cost V 0 bases and J 7 bases; bases outside gene matches: 6. This CDR3 is built from 16 residues. The germline gives CDR1 SGDLS, CDR2 YYNGEE. Here the CDR3 reads CASSVDPGQGREKLFF. CDR3 nucleotides: TGTGCCAGCAGCGTAGACCCGGGACAGGGGCGTGAAAAACTGTTTTTT.

The rearrangement links TRBV5-1 to TRBJ2-5, with D possibly matching TRBD2 (6 bases). The CDR3 spans 15 residues. Germline V gives CDR1 SGHRS, CDR2 YFSETQ. With 0 bases removed from V and 11 bases from J, the gap between germline ends came to 20 bases. The CDR3: CASSLAGTSPYVQYF. Written as DNA, the CDR3 is TGCGCCAGCAGCTTGGCCGGGACTTCCCCCTACGTGCAGTACTTC. Full variable domain (outside the CDR3, taken from reference TRBV5-1 and TRBJ2-5): KAGVTQTPRYLIKTRGQQVTLSCSPISGHRSVSWYQQTPGQGLQFLFEYFSETQRNKGNFPGRFSGRQFSNSRSEMNVSTLELGDSALYLCASSLAGTSPYVQYFGPGTRLLVL.

This clonotype was recorded many times. The DNA for the CDR3 is TGTGCCAGCAGCTCCCGCTTGGGCTCCTACGAGCAGTACTTC. It yields the protein CASSSRLGSYEQYF. This chain links TRBV5-5 with TRBJ2-7, with D unresolved. CDR3 length: 14 residues. Germline assignment: CDR1 SGHKS and CDR2 YYEKEE (reference sequence). With 3 bases removed from V and 0 bases from J, the gap between germline ends came to 10 bases.

At least ten counts were recorded for this clonotype. This chain links TRBV3-1 with TRBJ2-5; TRBD2 matches at 8 bases. Unmatched junction bases numbered 9, after V lost 2 bases and J lost 4 bases. Germline CDR1 reads LGHDT; CDR2 reads YNNKEL (reference sequence). The CDR3 consists of 16 residues. The CDR3 reads CASSQRGAGARETQYF. In DNA form, the CDR3 reads TGTGCCAGCAGCCAAAGGGGAGCGGGGGCGAGAGAGACCCAGTACTTC.

The chain employs TRBV9 and TRBJ1-2; unclear D gene. Germline V lookup: CDR1 SGDLS, CDR2 YYNGEE. V dropped 4 bases and J dropped 4 bases, with 14 bases sitting between them. This CDR3 is 14 amino acids long. The chain's CDR3 is CASSPQVSFYGYTF. The CDR3 nucleotides read TGTGCCAGCAGCCCCCAGGTCAGCTTCTATGGCTACACCTTC.

In its sample, this clonotype was seen a few times. The V gene is TRBV15, the J gene TRBJ2-5, with 9 bases identical to TRBD1. Germline assignment: CDR1 LNHNV and CDR2 YYDKDF (reference sequence). The CDR3 extends over 14 amino acids. The junction had 4 bases not matched to a gene; V was cut back by 5 bases and J by 3 bases. CDR3 residues: CATSRDRAKETQYF. CDR3 in DNA: TGTGCCACCAGCCGGGACAGGGCAAAAGAGACCCAGTACTTC.

This clonotype showed up just a few times. This rearrangement joins TRBV5-1 to TRBJ2-2, with 7 positions matching TRBD2. Germline lookup yields CDR1 SGHRS and CDR2 YFSETQ. Trimming removed 0 bases from V and 6 bases from J; junction bases left unmatched: 8. The length of the CDR3 is 16 residues. CDR3 bases: TGCGCCAGCAGCTTGGTACTCAGACGGGAGGCCGGGGAGCTGTTTTTT. Translation gives CASSLVLRREAGELFF. The full variable domain, its missing parts supplied by reference TRBV5-1 and TRBJ2-2, is KAGVTQTPRYLIKTRGQQVTLSCSPISGHRSVSWYQQTPGQGLQFLFEYFSETQRNKGNFPGRFSGRQFSNSRSEMNVSTLELGDSALYLCASSLVLRREAGELFFGEGSRLTVL.

This clonotype was counted at least ten times. Here the CDR3 reads CATSRDRRGYTF. The CDR3 DNA is TGTGCCACCAGCAGAGATCGTCGTGGCTACACCTTC. The gene calls are TRBV15 and TRBJ1-2; D remains ambiguous. The CDR3 is 12 residues long. Trimming took off 0 bases at V and 7 bases at J, with 6 bases between the two ends. Germline V CDR1 and CDR2: LNHNV, YYDKDF (reference sequence).

This sequence joins TRBV5-1 and TRBJ2-7, with TRBD2 matching over 13 bases. This CDR3 has 18 residues. CDR1 and CDR2 (germline): SGHRS, YFSETQ. The V segment lost 0 bases and the J segment 2 bases; nucleotides outside the gene matches: 8. The CDR3 DNA is TGCGCCAGCAGCTTGGGTACTAGCGGGAGGGCCAGGACCTACGAGCAGTACTTC. This translates into CASSLGTSGRARTYEQYF.

The V call is TRBV9, the J call TRBJ1-2; the match to TRBD1 covers 9 bases. This CDR3 region has 14 residues. Germline lookup yields CDR1 SGDLS and CDR2 YYNGEE. The ends lost 3 bases at V and 5 bases at J; junction bases unmatched: 5. CDR3 sequence: CASSGGTGRYGYTF. CDR3 DNA: TGTGCCAGCAGCGGTGGGACAGGGCGGTATGGCTACACCTTC.

This clonotype has a handful of counts. The chain joins TRBV29-1 to TRBJ2-1; TRBD2 agrees at 8 bases. The CDR3 consists of 13 residues. Germline V CDR1 and CDR2: SQVTM, ANQGSEA. The J segment lost 9 bases and the V segment lost 3 bases, leaving 7 bases of the junction unmatched. The CDR3, as DNA: TGCAGCGTTGACAGCGGGGGTTCCGCTGAGCAGTTCTTC. Translated, it gives CSVDSGGSAEQFF.

A remark on this clonotype: Its ends do not fully match the called genes, so a read error is possible. The rearrangement links TRBV7-2 to TRBJ2-1; possibly TRBD2 for D (5 bases). This CDR3 is built from 14 residues. Looked up from germline, CDR1 is SGHTA and CDR2 is FQGNSA. The CDR3 DNA reads as TGTGTCAGCAGCTTAACCTCCTCGGAGGTTGGGCAGTTCTTC. This gives the protein CVSSLTSSEVGQFF.